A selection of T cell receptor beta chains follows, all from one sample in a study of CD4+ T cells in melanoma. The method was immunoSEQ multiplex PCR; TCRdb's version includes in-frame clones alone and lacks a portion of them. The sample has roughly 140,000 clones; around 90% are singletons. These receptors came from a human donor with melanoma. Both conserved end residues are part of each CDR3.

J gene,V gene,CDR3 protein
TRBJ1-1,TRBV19,CASSSRRANTEAFF
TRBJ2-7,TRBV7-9,CASSLGRQAPYF
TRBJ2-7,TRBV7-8,CASSTRTSYEQYF
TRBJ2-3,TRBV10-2,CASSEVGRTDTQYF
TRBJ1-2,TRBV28,CASSLGAYGYTF
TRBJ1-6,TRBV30,CAWERQGGYNSPLHF
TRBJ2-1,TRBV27,CASSSLRGGHNEQFF
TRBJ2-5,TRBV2,CASSESETQYF
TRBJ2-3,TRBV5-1,CASSLVPRGAGDTDTQYF
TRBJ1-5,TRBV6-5,CASSSITGGFNQPQHF
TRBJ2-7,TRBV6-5,CASSRTLDEQYF
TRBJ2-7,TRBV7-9,CASSSGGTPPYEQYF
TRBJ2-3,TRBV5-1,CASSSGGRGKDTQYF
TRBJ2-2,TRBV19,CASSQGLSRAGELFF
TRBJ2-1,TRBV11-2,CASSRGGGASYNEQFF
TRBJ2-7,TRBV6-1,CATSAASYEQYF
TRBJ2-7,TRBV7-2,CASRAGTTTEQYF
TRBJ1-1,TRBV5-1,CASSPTVDTRGAFF
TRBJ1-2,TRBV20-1,CSARVRGGYTF
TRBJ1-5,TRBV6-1,CASSERDQPQHF
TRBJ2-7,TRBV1,CTSSQEGGLAEASSYEQYF
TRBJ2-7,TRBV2,CASSVVGSRYF
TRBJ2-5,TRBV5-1,CASRGGGGGETQYF
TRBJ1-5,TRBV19,CASSNTGSVNQPQHF
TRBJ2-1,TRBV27,CASSREIEVNEQFF
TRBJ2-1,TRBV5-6,CASSFTSGGAPYNEQFF
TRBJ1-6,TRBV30,CAWSGPGENSPLHF
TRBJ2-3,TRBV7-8,CASSLRGGQADTQYF